Shown below are 15 T cell receptor beta chains from a single sample sequenced in a study of CD8+ T cells in alopecia areata. The sequencing template was cDNA reverse transcribed from extracted RNA. The method was immunoSEQ multiplex PCR; TCRdb's version includes in-frame clones alone and lacks a portion of them. The sample consists of fewer than 200,000 clones, roughly 60% of them appearing once. The treatment denotes: oral pan-JAK inhibitor, 5-10 mg twice daily. Sequenced here: CD4+ T cells sorted from blood, sampled between weeks 55 and 70, from a patient treated with tofacitinib. The receptors derive from a human donor with alopecia areata.

This chain connects TRBV30 to TRBJ1-3; D is unresolved. The CDR3 runs 12 residues. Germline V gives CDR1 GTSNPN, CDR2 SVGIG (reference sequence). V was pared by 5 bases and J by 0 bases, with 5 bases between. CDR3 residues: CAWRTSGNTIYF. CDR3 DNA sequence: TGTGCCTGGCGAACCTCTGGAAACACCATATATTTT. The full variable domain, with the rest looked up from reference TRBV30 and TRBJ1-3, is SQTIHQWPATLVQPVGSPLSLECTVEGTSNPNLYWYRQAAGRGLQLLFYSVGIGQISSEVPQNLSASRPQDRQFILSSKKLLLSDSGFYLCAWRTSGNTIYFGEGSWLTVV.

This chain connects TRBV6-5 to TRBJ2-7; maybe TRBD2 (5 bases). Germline V gene lookup returns CDR1 MNHEY and CDR2 SVGAGI. The CDR3 totals 15 residues. V dropped 2 bases and J dropped 2 bases, with 13 bases sitting between them. The CDR3 loop is CASSYAAGPTYEQYF. CDR3 bases: TGTGCCAGCAGTTACGCCGCGGGCCCCACCTACGAGCAGTACTTC.

V gene TRBV30 combines with J gene TRBJ2-3; possibly TRBD2 for D (6 bases). The CDR3 is made up of 17 amino acids. V gave up 0 bases and J gave up 6 bases, with 22 bases separating them. In germline, CDR1 is GTSNPN, CDR2 SVGIG (reference sequence). As DNA, the CDR3 is TGTGCCTGGAGTGTACCTTGGAAGGGAGGTGCGGGTGATACGCAGTATTTT. Translating gives CAWSVPWKGGAGDTQYF.

The chain joins TRBV15 to TRBJ1-2; no clear D. Trimming removed 1 base at V and 2 bases at J, with 11 bases between. The CDR3 is made up of 15 amino acids. Germline values: CDR1 LNHNV, CDR2 YYDKDF (reference sequence). The CDR3 reads CATSRGRVVNYGYTF. The CDR3 DNA reads as TGTGCCACCAGCAGAGGTCGAGTGGTGAACTATGGCTACACCTTC.

This clone was seen ten or more times. This sequence joins TRBV2 and TRBJ2-5, with a tentative D call TRBD2 (6 bases). There are 15 residues in the CDR3. V was pared by 8 bases and J by 0 bases, with 16 bases between. The germline V gene encodes CDR1 SNHLY and CDR2 FYNNEI. In DNA form, the CDR3 reads TGTGCCAGCTCGGGGGTCGGGACCCACCAAGAGACCCAGTACTTC. It is translated as CASSGVGTHQETQYF.

This chain uses TRBV29-1 with TRBJ1-1; 8 nucleotides line up with TRBD1. Looked up from germline, CDR1 is SQVTM and CDR2 is ANQGSEA. The CDR3 spans 15 residues. Germline trimming cut 6 bases from V and 5 bases from J; bases unmatched to any gene: 14. The CDR3 sequence is CSVAPPSQGATEAFF. CDR3 nucleotide sequence: TGCAGCGTCGCCCCCCCCTCGCAGGGGGCAACTGAAGCTTTCTTT.

The gene calls are TRBV2 and TRBJ1-1; D is ambiguous. The CDR3 extends over 13 amino acids. V was shortened by 5 bases and J by 1 base, with 8 bases between the two germline ends. Germline assignment: CDR1 SNHLY and CDR2 FYNNEI. The CDR3 coding sequence is TGTGCCAGCAGTTCTACACAGAACACTGAAGCTTTCTTT. It is translated as CASSSTQNTEAFF.

V and J are TRBV4-2 and TRBJ2-7; 10 positions agree with TRBD1. Per the germline V gene, CDR1 is LGHNA and CDR2 is YNFKEQ. The J segment lost 7 bases and the V segment lost 1 base, leaving 10 bases of the junction unmatched. This CDR3 is 16 amino acids long. CDR3: CASSQGPGQGTSEQYF. As DNA, the CDR3 is TGTGCCAGCAGCCAAGGACCGGGACAGGGGACTTCGGAGCAGTACTTC.

This clone turned up a few times. The chain couples TRBV2 to TRBJ2-2; D possibly matches TRBD1 or TRBD2 (5 bases each). Trimming left V 5 bases short and J 4 bases short, with 8 bases between. Looked up from germline, CDR1 is SNHLY and CDR2 is FYNNEI. The CDR3 sequence is 13 residues long. CDR3 nucleotide sequence: TGTGCCAGCAGTAAGGGACCCACCGGGGAGCTGTTTTTT. Its protein product is CASSKGPTGELFF.

This clone was picked up a small number of times. The chain recombines TRBV5-6 with TRBJ2-5; D ambiguous. This CDR3 is built from 16 residues. Germline V CDR1 and CDR2: SGHDT, YYEEEE. The V gene lost 4 bases and the J gene lost 2 bases, with 18 bases spanning the gap. The CDR3 bases are TGTGCCAGCAGCCCAATTTATATCAGGTCTCAAGAGACCCAGTACTTC. It is translated as CASSPIYIRSQETQYF.

The chain employs TRBV6-5 and TRBJ2-5, with TRBD2 matching 9 bases. The germline gives CDR1 MNHEY, CDR2 SVGAGI. V lost 1 base and J lost 5; bases outside the gene matches: 8. This CDR3 is 16 amino acids long. CDR3 residues: CASSYWGSSGAETQYF. Here the CDR3 DNA reads TGTGCCAGCAGTTACTGGGGCTCTAGCGGGGCGGAGACCCAGTACTTC.

V is TRBV6-5 and J is TRBJ1-5; tentatively, D is TRBD1 (5 bases). The V end lost 4 bases, the J end lost 2 bases, and 15 bases lay between the germline ends. The CDR3 consists of 16 residues. Germline lookup yields CDR1 MNHEY and CDR2 SVGAGI. The CDR3: CASSSLRQGRNQPQHF. The CDR3 DNA reads TGTGCCAGCAGTTCTCTAAGGCAGGGTCGCAATCAGCCCCAGCATTTT.

The V call is TRBV5-1, the J call TRBJ1-6, with a weak D call TRBD1 (5 bases). In germline, CDR1 is SGHRS, CDR2 YFSETQ. The CDR3 loop spans 16 amino acids. Deletions cut 4 bases from V and 2 bases from J, with 13 bases between. Here the CDR3 reads CASSELGGTYNSPLHF. The CDR3, as DNA: TGCGCCAGCAGCGAGCTGGGGGGAACCTATAATTCACCCCTCCACTTT.

This clone was seen more than once but under ten times. The chain uses TRBV7-9 and TRBJ1-2; 7 bases agree with TRBD1. V lost 3 bases to trimming and J lost 7 bases; unmatched junction nucleotides: 5. The germline CDR1 and CDR2 sequences are SEHNR and FQNEAQ (reference sequence). The CDR3 extends over 13 amino acids. DNA for the CDR3: TGTGCCAGCAGCTTCGACAGGGTGCGTGGCTACACCTTC. Translating gives CASSFDRVRGYTF.

The chain has TRBV5-6 and TRBJ1-4; 9 bases map to TRBD1. From germline, CDR1 is SGHDT and CDR2 YYEEEE. Trimming cost V 3 bases and J 7 bases; bases outside gene matches: 7. The CDR3 contains 15 residues. CDR3 sequence (DNA): TGTGCCAGCAGCTCAAACAGGGGGCGCGTTGAAAAACTGTTTTTT. Translated, it gives CASSSNRGRVEKLFF.